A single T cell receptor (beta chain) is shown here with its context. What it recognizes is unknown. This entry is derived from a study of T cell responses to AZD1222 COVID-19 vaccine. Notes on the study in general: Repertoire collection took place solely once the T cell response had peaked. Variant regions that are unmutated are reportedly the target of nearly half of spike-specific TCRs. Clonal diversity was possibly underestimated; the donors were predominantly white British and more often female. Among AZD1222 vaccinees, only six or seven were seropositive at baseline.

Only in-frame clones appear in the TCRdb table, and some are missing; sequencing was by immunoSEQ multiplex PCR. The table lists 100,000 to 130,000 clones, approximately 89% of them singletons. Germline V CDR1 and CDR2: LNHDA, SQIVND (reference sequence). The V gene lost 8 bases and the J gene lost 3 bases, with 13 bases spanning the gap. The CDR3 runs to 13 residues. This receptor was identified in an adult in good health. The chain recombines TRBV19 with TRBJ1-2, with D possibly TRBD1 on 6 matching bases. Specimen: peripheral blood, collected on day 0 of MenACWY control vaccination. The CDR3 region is CASSVAGDYGYTF. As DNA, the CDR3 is TGTGCCAGTTCTGTCGCAGGGGACTATGGCTACACCTTC.